This T cell receptor beta chain appears in the sequencing data of a study of blood T cells in healthy people across ages. Germline V gene data show CDR1 as SQVTM and CDR2 as ANQGSEA. This CDR3 region has 15 residues. V lost 4 bases and J 5 bases, leaving 20 bases between the germline ends. It was with a sample-barcoded 5' primer and a J-beta primer mix that a second PCR of roughly 6 to 11 cycles was run. One entry per CDR3 protein, called by TCRdb with MiXCR from the 5' RACE reads. The repertoire consists of around 2 million distinct CDR3 sequences, with 30% to 40% occurring once and the leading ten covering about 21%.

The chain carries TRBV29-1 and TRBJ1-2, with D hard to call. This receptor was obtained from a human donor in good health. The sequencing input was blood. CDR3 region: CSVGTENLLKYGYTF. The CDR3 DNA reads TGCAGCGTTGGGACGGAAAACCTACTCAAATATGGCTACACCTTC.